This TCR beta chain stems from a study of shared clonotypes between healthy human individuals. Generated by immunoSEQ multiplex PCR, the TCRdb table keeps only in-frame clones and is missing some. The table has 2 million to 2.5 million clones, 80% to 95% seen once. This CDR3 has 12 residues. V shed 4 bases and J 10 bases; nucleotides not matched to a gene: 4. The germline gives CDR1 SSHAT, CDR2 FNYEAQ (reference sequence). Sequencing input: naive CD4+ T cells from PBMCs. Subset meaning: CD45RA+ positively selected. The source is a man aged 18-30 years in good health. Some clones in this sample may be carry-over from other donors' samples. The V call is TRBV7-7, the J call TRBJ2-1; the match to TRBD2 covers 7 bases. CDR3 protein: CASSWDGGEQFF. CDR3 nucleotides: TGTGCCAGCAGCTGGGACGGGGGGGAGCAGTTCTTC.